One and the same sample provided the 20 T cell receptor beta chains below, sequenced in a study of blood T cell repertoires in COVID-19. The protocol was immunoSEQ multiplex PCR, while the TCRdb copy is restricted to in-frame clones and leaves out a portion. The data hold around 71,000 clones, with about 89% observed a single time. Material for sequencing was peripheral blood. Source of these receptors: a woman aged 55-70 years with acute or convalescent COVID-19.

J is TRBJ2-2 and V is TRBV9; TRBD1 agrees at 7 bases. V shed 1 base, J shed 0 bases, and the junction held 9 bases outside the gene matches. CDR3 length equals 18 residues. Germline CDR1 and CDR2: SGDLS and YYNGEE. CDR3 sequence reads: CASSVPVGGPANTGELFF. The CDR3 DNA reads as TGTGCCAGCAGCGTACCTGTAGGGGGCCCCGCGAACACCGGGGAGCTGTTTTTT.

The chain links TRBV1 to TRBJ2-1; the table calls TRBD2, which could not be checked here. TRBV1 is designated a pseudogene. The CDR3 covers 13 residues. Here the CDR3 reads CTSSQRISWEQFF. The CDR3 region has the DNA TGCACCAGCAGCCAGCGGATCTCCTGGGAGCAGTTCTTC.

This clone showed up just once. V and J are TRBV5-8 and TRBJ1-1; 9 nucleotides line up with TRBD1. Trimming cost V 4 bases and J 1 base; bases outside gene matches: 8. This CDR3 is built from 16 residues. Germline assignment: CDR1 SGHTS and CDR2 YDEGEE. CDR3 sequence reads: CASSPGWGQGNTEAFF. DNA for the CDR3: TGTGCCAGCAGCCCAGGATGGGGACAGGGGAACACTGAAGCTTTCTTT. The full variable domain, its missing parts supplied by reference TRBV5-8 and TRBJ1-1, is EAGVTQSPTHLIKTRGQQATLRCSPISGHTSVYWYQQALGLGLQFLLWYDEGEERNRGNFPPRFSGRQFPNYSSELNVNALELEDSALYLCASSPGWGQGNTEAFFGQGTRLTVV.

The CDR3 here is CASSPPKTQGFVTDTQYF. Written as DNA, the CDR3 is TGTGCCAGCTCACCACCAAAGACCCAGGGCTTCGTCACAGATACGCAGTATTTT. This chain uses TRBV18 with TRBJ2-3; D may be TRBD1 (5 bases). Germline loops: CDR1 KGHSH, CDR2 LQKENI. The CDR3 extends over 18 amino acids. The ends were cut back, 0 bases at V and 2 bases at J, with 18 bases in the middle.

The chain combines TRBV28 with TRBJ1-5; 8 bases line up with TRBD1. In germline, CDR1 is MDHEN, CDR2 SYDVKM. The CDR3 totals 14 residues. The V segment lost 5 bases and the J segment 4 bases; nucleotides outside the gene matches: 4. The CDR3 loop reads CASSRTGRNQPQHF. CDR3 DNA sequence: TGTGCCAGCAGTCGGACAGGGAGGAATCAGCCCCAGCATTTT.

V and J are TRBV18 and TRBJ1-6, with 10 bases fitting TRBD1. The germline CDR1 and CDR2 sequences are KGHSH and LQKENI. CDR3 length: 15 residues. With V trimmed by 5 bases and J by 7 bases, 5 bases remained unmatched. The CDR3 spells CASSMGTGANSPLHF. In nucleotides, the CDR3 is TGTGCCAGCTCAATGGGGACAGGGGCGAATTCACCCCTCCACTTT.

This clone came up a few times. J is TRBJ1-1 and V is TRBV11-2; 8 bases match TRBD1. The CDR3 is 13 residues long. Germline V gene lookup returns CDR1 SGHAT and CDR2 FQNNGV. Unmatched junction bases numbered 8, after V lost 4 bases and J lost 10 bases. The CDR3 DNA sequence: TGTGCCAGCAGCTCCGGACAGGGAATGTTAGCTTTCTTT. It specifies CASSSGQGMLAFF.

This clone was observed a few times. This chain connects TRBV6-5 to TRBJ1-6, with 9 bases matching TRBD1. Trimming took 6 bases from V and 14 from J; bases not matched to a gene: 11. This CDR3 spans 14 amino acids. Germline CDR1 MNHEY, CDR2 SVGAGI. The CDR3 coding sequence is TGTGCCAGCAGCCTCCGGGACAGGGTAGATTCCCTCCACTTT. Translation: CASSLRDRVDSLHF.

The CDR3 loop reads CASFRGGATPYNEQFF. The CDR3 DNA follows: TGTGCCAGCTTTAGGGGGGGGGCCACCCCCTACAATGAGCAGTTCTTC. This rearrangement joins TRBV5-4 to TRBJ2-1, with a possible D match to TRBD2 (7 bases). Trimming removed 7 bases at V and 2 bases at J, with 19 bases between. The CDR3 totals 16 residues. CDR1 is SGHNT and CDR2 is YYREEE in the germline V gene (reference sequence).

The rearrangement uses TRBV5-4 and TRBJ2-6; D unclear. The germline V gene has CDR1 SGHNT and CDR2 YYREEE (reference sequence). V gave up 0 bases and J gave up 9 bases, with 7 bases separating them. CDR3 length: 13 residues. The chain's CDR3 is CASSLDSLNVLTF. The CDR3, as DNA: TGTGCCAGCAGCTTGGACTCCCTCAACGTCCTGACTTTC.

The chain has TRBV28 and TRBJ2-7, with 8 bases lining up with TRBD1. The CDR3 is 15 residues long. J lost 2 bases, V lost 5 bases, and 8 bases had no gene match. Germline CDR1 MDHEN, CDR2 SYDVKM. The CDR3 sequence: CASSPWDRSTYEQYF. CDR3 DNA sequence: TGTGCCAGCAGTCCTTGGGACAGGAGTACCTACGAGCAGTACTTC.

The rearrangement links TRBV19 to TRBJ1-4; TRBD1 aligns across 11 bases. Germline V gives CDR1 LNHDA, CDR2 SQIVND (reference sequence). This CDR3 spans 14 amino acids. The trim removed 5 bases at V and 8 bases at J, leaving 4 bases unmatched. For the CDR3, the DNA is TGTGCCAGTAGTGGACAGGGGGCGCGAGAAAAACTGTTTTTT. Its translation is CASSGQGAREKLFF.

CDR3 region: CASSEFVNTEAFF. In nucleotides, the CDR3 is TGTGCCAGCAGTGAATTCGTGAACACTGAAGCTTTCTTT. The chain uses TRBV2 and TRBJ1-1, with D unclear. The CDR3 extends over 13 amino acids. V lost 2 bases, J lost 0 bases, and 4 bases lay in between. Germline-derived CDR1 and CDR2 are SNHLY and FYNNEI.

The chain couples TRBV7-9 to TRBJ1-5, with D tentatively TRBD1 (5 bases). V was pared by 5 bases and J by 6 bases, with 8 bases between. CDR3 length: 12 amino acids. CDR1 is SEHNR and CDR2 is FQNEAQ in the germline V gene (reference sequence). The CDR3 here is CASSADSQPQHF. CDR3 nucleotide sequence: TGTGCCAGCAGCGCAGACAGTCAGCCCCAGCATTTT.

This chain connects TRBV5-1 to TRBJ2-1, with D perhaps matching TRBD1 (6 bases). Germline-derived CDR1 and CDR2 are SGHRS and YFSETQ. Trimming removed 0 bases from V and 0 bases from J, with 10 bases in between. The CDR3 has 16 amino acids. The CDR3 sequence is CASSLAGDGSYNEQFF. The CDR3 region has the DNA TGCGCCAGCAGCTTGGCAGGGGATGGCTCCTACAATGAGCAGTTCTTC. The full variable domain, its missing parts supplied by reference TRBV5-1 and TRBJ2-1, is KAGVTQTPRYLIKTRGQQVTLSCSPISGHRSVSWYQQTPGQGLQFLFEYFSETQRNKGNFPGRFSGRQFSNSRSEMNVSTLELGDSALYLCASSLAGDGSYNEQFFGPGTRLTVL.

The J gene is TRBJ2-7, the V gene TRBV6-6, with TRBD2 matching 7 bases. The germline gives CDR1 MNHNY, CDR2 SVGAGI (reference sequence). The CDR3 totals 13 residues. The V gene end was trimmed by 7 bases and the J gene end by 3 bases; junction bases not matched to a gene: 6. CDR3 sequence: CASMGLADYEQYF. In DNA form, the CDR3 reads TGTGCCAGCATGGGGCTAGCGGACTACGAGCAGTACTTC.

The V and J genes are TRBV3-1 (or the pseudogene TRBV3-2) and TRBJ2-2; possibly TRBD2 for D (6 bases). The CDR3 is 15 residues long. Germline V gene lookup returns CDR1 LGHDT and CDR2 YNNKEL (reference sequence). Trimming pared 4 bases from V and 8 bases from J, leaving 17 bases between. The CDR3 coding sequence is TGTGCCAGCAGCCTAGGACACCACGGACTAGGGGAGCTGTTTTTT. Translation: CASSLGHHGLGELFF.

This chain links TRBV12-3 or TRBV12-4 with TRBJ2-7; D possibly corresponds to TRBD1 (5 bases). V was cut by 0 bases and J by 7 bases, with 10 bases left in between. The CDR3 contains 13 residues. The CDR3 is CASSLAGDGEQYF. The CDR3 bases are TGTGCCAGCAGTTTAGCAGGGGATGGGGAGCAGTACTTC.

This sequence joins TRBV20-1 and TRBJ2-7; 14 bases fit TRBD2. Germline V gene lookup returns CDR1 DFQATT and CDR2 SNEGSKA (reference sequence). The CDR3 length is 18 residues. The V and J ends lost 3 bases and 0 bases, in that order; junction bases with no gene match: 10. DNA for the CDR3: TGCAGTGCTAGTTTACCCGGACTAGCGGGAGGCTTCTCCTACGAGCAGTACTTC. It is translated as CSASLPGLAGGFSYEQYF.

This sequence joins TRBV7-9 and TRBJ2-1, with D perhaps TRBD2 (5 bases). Germline assignment: CDR1 SEHNR and CDR2 FQNEAQ (reference sequence). This CDR3 comprises 16 residues. V was clipped by 4 bases and J by 4 bases, with 17 bases between them. CDR3 DNA sequence: TGTGCCAGCAGCTCAAGGGAGAGGCTTCTTTACAATGAGCAGTTCTTC. Residues: CASSSRERLLYNEQFF.